Listed here are 21 T cell receptor beta chains from one sample, sequenced in a study of T-cell memory formation after mild COVID-19 (dated by TCRdb to the early 2020s). The library was produced with 5' RACE. Data came from an Illumina NovaSeq 6000. TCRdb applied fastp at Q25 and MiXCR to the public reads, then kept only in-frame beta chains. Entries are consolidated by CDR3 protein sequence, retaining the most common genes and DNA. For this sample there are hundreds of thousands of distinct CDR3 sequences; around 21% appear just once. Around 13% of the sample is taken by the ten largest. Sequencing input: PBMCs or a T cell subset sorted from them (not recorded which). These receptors all come from an adult woman who had mild COVID-19 (a few samples of this study predate the infection). The sample titles of this study are shuffled in the database, so cell type and time point are left out; the donor was told from shared clones.

The sample holds a few counts of this clonotype. The chain employs TRBV20-1 and TRBJ2-7; D is undetermined. Germline lookup yields CDR1 DFQATT and CDR2 SNEGSKA (reference sequence). The CDR3 sequence is 14 residues long. V was trimmed by 0 bases and J by 4 bases, leaving 13 bases between them. Here the CDR3 DNA reads TGCAGTGCTAGAGATTCGGCTGGCTGGTACGAGCAGTACTTC. It specifies CSARDSAGWYEQYF.

V gene TRBV14 combines with J gene TRBJ2-1, with 9 nucleotides matching TRBD1. Trimming cost V 4 bases and J 2 bases; bases outside gene matches: 21. Germline-derived CDR1 and CDR2 are SGHDN and FVKESK. This CDR3 is 21 amino acids long. In nucleotides, the CDR3 is TGTGCCAGCAGCCCCCACCTCGGACAGGGGAGGTGGCGGGAGCCCTACAATGAGCAGTTCTTC. This encodes CASSPHLGQGRWREPYNEQFF.

The V and J genes are TRBV20-1 and TRBJ2-1, with D uncertain. The germline V gene has CDR1 DFQATT and CDR2 SNEGSKA (reference sequence). The CDR3 runs 14 residues. The germline V and J ends were trimmed by 4 bases and 8 bases, with 18 bases remaining between them. CDR3 sequence: CSATGPKVRHEQFF. Written as DNA, the CDR3 is TGCAGTGCTACTGGTCCAAAAGTCAGGCATGAGCAGTTCTTC.

This clonotype was picked up a small number of times. The chain links TRBV20-1 to TRBJ1-2; TRBD1 matches at 7 bases. The V gene's germline CDR1 is DFQATT and CDR2 SNEGSKA (reference sequence). J lost 5 bases, V lost 3 bases, and 6 bases had no gene match. The CDR3 loop spans 13 amino acids. The CDR3 loop reads CSARGDRFYGYTF. As DNA, the CDR3 is TGCAGTGCTAGGGGGGACAGATTTTATGGCTACACCTTC.

This clonotype came up a few times. The chain recombines TRBV6-6 with TRBJ1-4, with a possible D match to TRBD1 (5 bases). This CDR3 spans 17 amino acids. Trimming removed 4 bases at V and 0 bases at J, with 15 bases between. CDR1 is MNHNY and CDR2 is SVGAGI in the germline V gene (reference sequence). The CDR3 region has the DNA TGTGCCAGCAGTTCCCTCCGACAGATCCCAACTAATGAAAAACTGTTTTTT. It yields the protein CASSSLRQIPTNEKLFF.

This clonotype was counted between two and nine times. The chain links TRBV6-5 to TRBJ1-1; D gene unclear. V gave up 6 bases and J gave up 1 base, with 9 bases separating them. Germline CDR1 is MNHEY and CDR2 is SVGAGI. The CDR3 sequence is 13 residues long. The CDR3 protein is CASSRVENTEAFF. The CDR3 nucleotides are TGTGCCAGCAGCCGCGTTGAGAACACTGAAGCTTTCTTT.

This clonotype was observed a few times. The rearrangement links TRBV12-3 or TRBV12-4 to TRBJ1-3, with D possibly matching TRBD1 (5 bases). This CDR3 spans 13 amino acids. Deletions cut 6 bases from V and 4 bases from J, with 10 bases between. The CDR3 DNA follows: TGTGCCAGCAGGGGGGTTTCAGGAAACACCATATATTTT. It codes for CASRGVSGNTIYF.

The chain couples TRBV7-3 to TRBJ2-1; TRBD2 aligns across 11 bases. This CDR3 region has 18 residues. Germline V gene lookup returns CDR1 SGHTA and CDR2 FQGTGA. The V gene end was trimmed by 2 bases and the J gene end by 8 bases; junction bases not matched to a gene: 14. CDR3 sequence: CASSLLPPYSGGGDEQFF. CDR3 nucleotide sequence: TGTGCCAGCAGCTTACTCCCGCCCTATAGCGGGGGGGGCGATGAGCAGTTCTTC.

The chain links TRBV20-1 to TRBJ2-5; 9 bases are shared with TRBD2. With 1 base clipped from V and 0 bases from J, the junction kept 6 bases outside the gene matches. CDR1 is DFQATT and CDR2 is SNEGSKA in the germline V gene (reference sequence). This CDR3 is 16 amino acids long. CDR3: CSARGTGGRDQETQYF. CDR3 DNA: TGCAGTGCTAGAGGGACCGGCGGGAGGGACCAAGAGACCCAGTACTTC.

The rearrangement joins TRBV9 to TRBJ2-1; D possibly corresponds to TRBD2 (6 bases). Trimming shortened V by 3 bases and J by 8 bases, and 21 bases separated the two germline ends. The V gene's germline CDR1 is SGDLS and CDR2 YYNGEE. There are 16 residues in the CDR3. CDR3 residues: CASSAGPTPRDYEQFF. CDR3 nucleotide sequence: TGTGCCAGCAGCGCGGGACCAACGCCTAGGGACTATGAGCAGTTCTTC.

The chain couples TRBV7-2 to TRBJ1-2, with D possibly TRBD1 on 5 matching bases. The CDR3 is 17 residues long. Trimming shortened V by 7 bases and J by 0 bases, and 21 bases separated the two germline ends. Germline values: CDR1 SGHTA, CDR2 FQGNSA. The CDR3 DNA follows: TGTGCCAGCAAAATTCGCCAGGGTTGGATGCCTAACTATGGCTACACCTTC. Translated: CASKIRQGWMPNYGYTF.

This clonotype was observed a few times. The chain combines TRBV4-3 with TRBJ2-7, with TRBD2 matching over 7 bases. Germline values: CDR1 LGHNA, CDR2 YSLEER. The CDR3 contains 18 residues. Trimming cost V 0 bases and J 3 bases; bases outside gene matches: 14. The DNA for the CDR3 is TGCGCCAGCAGCCAAGAAAGGAATCTCGGGGACTACCTCTACGAGCAGTACTTC. Translation: CASSQERNLGDYLYEQYF.

V gene TRBV19 combines with J gene TRBJ2-1; D unclear. This CDR3 has 15 amino acids. The germline CDR1 and CDR2 sequences are LNHDA and SQIVND (reference sequence). Trimming took off 3 bases at V and 7 bases at J, with 16 bases between the two ends. CDR3 in DNA: TGTGCCAGTAGTATGGTGGACCTCCTTGGGAATGAGCAGTTCTTC. Protein product: CASSMVDLLGNEQFF.

This clonotype was seen a single time. The gene calls are TRBV3-1 and TRBJ2-5; the match to TRBD2 covers 8 bases. V lost 4 bases and J lost 13; bases outside the gene matches: 8. Germline V CDR1 and CDR2: LGHDT, YNNKEL (reference sequence). CDR3 size: 12 residues. CDR3 amino acids: CASSPTSGSGYF. The CDR3 bases are TGTGCCAGCAGCCCCACCAGCGGGAGTGGGTACTTC.

The rearrangement links TRBV20-1 to TRBJ2-7; 8 bases match TRBD1. This CDR3 spans 15 amino acids. Germline V lookup: CDR1 DFQATT, CDR2 SNEGSKA (reference sequence). The J segment lost 3 bases and the V segment lost 3 bases, leaving 10 bases of the junction unmatched. The CDR3 here is CSARGDRTVGYEQYF. For the CDR3, the DNA is TGCAGTGCTAGGGGGGACAGGACAGTAGGCTACGAGCAGTACTTC.

This clonotype was detected ten times or more. V usage is TRBV7-2 and J usage is TRBJ1-1; D is undetermined. Germline V CDR1 and CDR2: SGHTA, FQGNSA. The CDR3 spans 13 residues. V lost 5 bases, J lost 5 bases, and 12 bases lay in between. This CDR3 is CASSPYLRTEAFF. The DNA of the CDR3 is TGTGCCAGCAGCCCGTATTTGAGGACTGAAGCTTTCTTT.

This chain connects TRBV18 to TRBJ2-1; D is perhaps TRBD1 or TRBD2 (5 bases each). V was trimmed by 3 bases and J by 4 bases, leaving 16 bases between them. This CDR3 is built from 16 residues. Germline V lookup: CDR1 KGHSH, CDR2 LQKENI. The CDR3 reads CASSPLGAEAYNEQFF. The CDR3 nucleotides are TGTGCCAGCTCACCCCTCGGGGCGGAGGCATACAATGAGCAGTTCTTC.

This clonotype has a handful of counts. V is TRBV12-3 or TRBV12-4 and J is TRBJ2-1; 12 nucleotides match TRBD2. The V and J ends lost 5 bases and 4 bases, in that order; junction bases with no gene match: 9. CDR3 length equals 17 residues. CDR3 loop: CASSPRLAGDLYNEQFF. The CDR3 region has the DNA TGTGCCAGCAGTCCCAGACTAGCGGGGGATTTATACAATGAGCAGTTCTTC.

The V gene is TRBV12-3 or TRBV12-4, the J gene TRBJ2-1; D not certain. V dropped 2 bases and J dropped 4 bases, with 9 bases sitting between them. There are 14 residues in the CDR3. The CDR3 coding sequence is TGTGCCAGCAGTTTATTCTCCCAGTACAATGAGCAGTTCTTC. It yields the protein CASSLFSQYNEQFF.

The chain uses TRBV24-1 and TRBJ2-7, with 11 bases fitting TRBD1. V was pared by 3 bases and J by 2 bases, with 2 bases of the junction left unmatched. CDR1 and CDR2 (germline): KGHDR, SFDVKD. The CDR3 loop spans 15 amino acids. The CDR3 sequence is CATSDGGQGAYEQYF. The CDR3 nucleotides read TGTGCCACCAGTGATGGGGGACAGGGGGCCTACGAGCAGTACTTC.

This clonotype was seen a handful of times. The gene calls are TRBV20-1 and TRBJ2-3; possible D gene TRBD2, 5 bases. The CDR3 consists of 13 residues. Between the trimmed V and J ends, which lost 1 base and 1 base, there was a span of 6 bases. Per the germline V gene, CDR1 is DFQATT and CDR2 is SNEGSKA (reference sequence). CDR3 residues: CSARVEGTDTQYF. The CDR3 coding sequence is TGCAGTGCTAGAGTGGAGGGCACAGATACGCAGTATTTT.